This T cell receptor beta chain appears in the sequencing data of a study of CD8 T cells in Susac syndrome. Across the study: Among the Susac syndrome patients who underwent sequencing, more than 5 had clinically active disease, while eight or nine of them were in remission.

About 0.45 to 1 ug RNA was reverse transcribed with random hexamers. An immunoSEQ multiplex PCR amplified TCR beta CDR3 over 54 Vbeta and 13 Jbeta. MiXCR, applied by TCRdb to the immunoSEQ multiplex PCR reads, yields one record per CDR3 protein. The sample has approximately 87,000 distinct CDR3 sequences; roughly 96% are singletons. Study results and caveats: Susac-specific public clones numbered about 15 in total CD8+ repertoires (and about five in CD8+ TEMRA repertoires).

Fulfillment of recently defined diagnostic criteria for definite or probable disease was shown by the patients with Susac syndrome. This CDR3 has 17 residues. V was pared by 0 bases and J by 5 bases, with 4 bases of the junction left unmatched. The germline CDR1 and CDR2 sequences are LGHDT and YNNKEL (reference sequence). This clonotype was observed once. Its antigen is still unknown. This TCR came from a human donor with Susac syndrome. The V gene is TRBV3-1, the J gene TRBJ2-1; 13 bases are shared with TRBD2. Sequencing was carried out using CD8+ T cells from PBMCs. CDR3: CASSQEIGLAGDNEQFF. The CDR3 DNA sequence: TGTGCCAGCAGCCAAGAAATCGGACTAGCGGGGGACAATGAGCAGTTCTTC.